This TCR beta chain is from a study of identical twins. Germline-derived CDR1 and CDR2 are LNHNV and YYDKDF (reference sequence). V lost 0 bases and J lost 6, with 9 bases in between. This CDR3 is built from 14 residues. This clonotype was counted a few times. TCRdb fed the 5' RACE reads into MiXCR, producing one record per CDR3 protein. Among fewer than 650,000 distinct CDR3 sequences listed, about 7.6% were seen once. These records were also assigned to another study, of yellow fever vaccine responses in identical twins.

The sequenced sample consisted of PBMCs. The clonotype was recovered from a woman aged 18-29 years in good health. The chain carries TRBV15 and TRBJ2-1; possibly TRBD2 for D (5 bases). CDR3 residues: CATSRDSALNEQFF. CDR3 nucleotides: TGTGCCACCAGCAGAGATAGCGCCCTCAATGAGCAGTTCTTC. Supplemented by reference TRBV15 and TRBJ2-1, the full variable domain reads DAMVIQNPRYQVTQFGKPVTLSCSQTLNHNVMYWYQQKSSQAPKLLFHYYDKDFNNEADTPDNFQSRRPNTSFCFLDIRSPGLGDTAMYLCATSRDSALNEQFFGPGTRLTVL.